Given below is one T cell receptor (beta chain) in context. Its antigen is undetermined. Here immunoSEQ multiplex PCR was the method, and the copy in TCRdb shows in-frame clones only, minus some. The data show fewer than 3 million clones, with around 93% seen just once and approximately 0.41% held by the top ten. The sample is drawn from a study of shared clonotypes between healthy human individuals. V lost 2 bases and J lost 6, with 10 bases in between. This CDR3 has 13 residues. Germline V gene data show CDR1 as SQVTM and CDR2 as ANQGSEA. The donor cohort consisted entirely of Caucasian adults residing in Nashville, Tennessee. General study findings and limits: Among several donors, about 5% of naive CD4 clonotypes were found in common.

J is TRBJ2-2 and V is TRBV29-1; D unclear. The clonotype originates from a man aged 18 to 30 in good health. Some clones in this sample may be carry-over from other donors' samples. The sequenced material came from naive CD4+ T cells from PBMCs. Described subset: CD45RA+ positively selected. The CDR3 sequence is CSVERVGAGELFF. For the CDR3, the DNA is TGCAGCGTTGAACGGGTCGGCGCCGGGGAGCTGTTTTTT.